This TCR beta chain is drawn from a study of T cell responses to AZD1222 COVID-19 vaccine. Study-wide results and caveats: None of the repertoires were sampled until the peak T cell response had passed.

Produced via immunoSEQ multiplex PCR; TCRdb's table is partial and in-frame only. The top ten clones hold about 6% of a sample with around 100,000 clones, approximately 88% of them seen once. With respect to this clone: The antigen is undetermined.

The germline V and J ends were trimmed by 0 bases and 5 bases, with 14 bases remaining between them. The CDR3 is 16 amino acids. CDR1 and CDR2 from the germline V gene are SGDLS and YYNGEE. This TCR came from an adult who received the AZD1222 COVID-19 vaccine. This material consisted of peripheral blood, taken 28 days after the second AZD1222 dose. The rearrangement uses TRBV9 and TRBJ2-2; tentatively, D is TRBD2 (6 bases). CDR3 region: CASSVAIGAGTGELFF. The CDR3, as DNA: TGTGCCAGCAGCGTAGCTATAGGGGCGGGGACCGGGGAGCTGTTTTTT.